The rows below give T cell receptor beta chains drawn from one sample of a study of cytomegalovirus exposure and HLA in healthy donors. Measured with immunoSEQ multiplex PCR; TCRdb has only the in-frame clones, and not every one. The sample comprises approximately 180,000 clones, less than 85% of which are singletons, and around 4.9% rests with the top ten. Sequenced: PBMCs. Source of these receptors: a man aged 18-30 years in good health and CMV-seronegative. Each CDR3 is given with its conserved first and last residue. Fields, in order: J gene, V gene, CDR3 protein.

TRBJ1-1 TRBV4-1 CASQGNTEAFF
TRBJ2-2 TRBV12-5 CASGDGTPDGELFF
TRBJ2-1 TRBV5-4 CASSSGQLWDEQFF
TRBJ1-2 TRBV9 CASSAPRGQNYGYTF
TRBJ1-4 TRBV11-2 CASSRDQGRGEKLFF
TRBJ1-4 TRBV10-3 CAISETTGEKLFF
TRBJ2-1 TRBV9 CASSVGSGDYNEQFF
TRBJ2-7 TRBV7-9 CASSPTGQGSEQYF
TRBJ1-6 TRBV18 CASSRGTGESPLHF
TRBJ2-3 TRBV30 CAWSVAGTSLYTQYF
TRBJ2-1 TRBV6-4 CASSDSIGVNEQFF
TRBJ2-7 TRBV5-1 CASSPAAGPYEQYF
TRBJ2-1 TRBV27 CASRSGGLHNEQFF
TRBJ2-1 TRBV5-1 CASSLQGGNEQFF
TRBJ2-1 TRBV6-1 CASSEGRSSYNEQFF
TRBJ1-1 TRBV2 CASRATGNTEAFF
TRBJ1-1 TRBV9 CASSVDQVTEAFF
TRBJ2-3 TRBV27 CASSSRPHSLLGTDTQYF
TRBJ2-7 TRBV29-1 CSVELDYYEQYF
TRBJ1-1 TRBV28 CASFPRGARGTEAFF
TRBJ2-5 TRBV4-2 CASSEREGLVEQYF
TRBJ2-5 TRBV18 CASSPNTGGQETQYF
TRBJ2-7 TRBV7-9 CASSGRDTPSQYF
TRBJ2-7 TRBV5-1 CASSLVRDRVPKRFTYEQYF